The rows below give T cell receptor beta chains drawn from one sample of a study of blood T cell repertoires in COVID-19. Profiled with immunoSEQ multiplex PCR; TCRdb holds only in-frame clones, not every one. The sample consists of over 200,000 clones, 75% to 85% of them appearing once. Sequenced: peripheral blood. These receptors originate from a woman aged 25 to 39 with COVID-19, enrolled during active disease. Each CDR3 is given with its conserved first and last residue. D genes are given only for firm matches. A clone size is listed for some rows: how often the clone was seen (once, few, many), or a class if it is expanded.

v_gene: TRBV23-1
j_gene: TRBJ1-4
abundance: .
d_gene: .
len: 15
CDR3nt: TGCGCCAGCTCCCGCTCAAGACAGGAGAATGAAAAACTGTTTTTT
CDR3aa: CASSRSRQENEKLFF

v_gene: TRBV7-9
j_gene: TRBJ2-7
abundance: once
d_gene: TRBD1
len: 15
CDR3nt: TGTGCCAGCAGCTTTGGGACAGGGGATCTCTACGAGCAGTACTTC
CDR3aa: CASSFGTGDLYEQYF

v_gene: TRBV30
j_gene: TRBJ2-3
abundance: .
d_gene: TRBD2
len: 12
CDR3nt: TGTGCCTGGACGGCGGGAGGGGATACGCAGTATTTT
CDR3aa: CAWTAGGDTQYF

v_gene: TRBV20-1
j_gene: TRBJ1-2
abundance: .
d_gene: TRBD1
len: 14
CDR3nt: TGCAGTGCTAGTTACAGGGGGCGAAGGTATGGCTACACCTTC
CDR3aa: CSASYRGRRYGYTF

v_gene: TRBV25-1
j_gene: TRBJ1-5
abundance: medium-sized
d_gene: .
len: 14
CDR3nt: TGTGCCAGCAGTGAAAACTATAGCAATCAGCCCCAGCATTTT
CDR3aa: CASSENYSNQPQHF

v_gene: TRBV21-1
j_gene: TRBJ1-4
abundance: .
d_gene: .
len: 18
CDR3nt: TGTGCCAGCAGCAAAGACCGGGACAGGGTGGAAACTAATGAAAAACTGTTTTTT
CDR3aa: CASSKDRDRVETNEKLFF

v_gene: TRBV2
j_gene: TRBJ1-3
abundance: .
d_gene: TRBD1
len: 16
CDR3nt: TGTGCCAGCAGTCTCGGGACAGGGGTTAGTGGAAACACCATATATTTT
CDR3aa: CASSLGTGVSGNTIYF

v_gene: TRBV9
j_gene: TRBJ1-2
abundance: .
d_gene: .
len: 17
CDR3nt: TGTGCCAGCAGCCCGAGCCCTTACGCTATAGCTAACTATGGCTACACCTTC
CDR3aa: CASSPSPYAIANYGYTF

v_gene: TRBV6-6
j_gene: TRBJ1-2
abundance: .
d_gene: TRBD1
len: 16
CDR3nt: TGTGCCAGCAGTCACAGGGGCGCCACCCAAAACTATGGCTACACCTTC
CDR3aa: CASSHRGATQNYGYTF

v_gene: TRBV2
j_gene: TRBJ1-2
abundance: .
d_gene: .
len: 13
CDR3nt: TGTGCCAGCAGTGATTCAGGGTCTATCGGCTACACCTTC
CDR3aa: CASSDSGSIGYTF

v_gene: TRBV5-4
j_gene: TRBJ2-1
abundance: .
d_gene: .
len: 12
CDR3nt: TGTGCCAGCAGCTTGGGAGTCAATGAGCAGTTCTTC
CDR3aa: CASSLGVNEQFF

v_gene: TRBV3-1/TRBV3-2
j_gene: TRBJ2-3
abundance: once
d_gene: TRBD2
len: 15
CDR3nt: TGTGCCAGCAGCCAAGCTAGCGGGTTCACAGATACGCAGTATTTT
CDR3aa: CASSQASGFTDTQYF

v_gene: TRBV5-1
j_gene: TRBJ2-1
abundance: .
d_gene: .
len: 15
CDR3nt: TGCGCCAGCAGCTTGGGGAGCGTCTCCTACAATGAGCAGTTCTTC
CDR3aa: CASSLGSVSYNEQFF

v_gene: TRBV5-1
j_gene: TRBJ1-2
abundance: once
d_gene: TRBD1
len: 15
CDR3nt: TGCGCCAGCAGCCGAGGACAGGGGGTAGACTATGGCTACACCTTC
CDR3aa: CASSRGQGVDYGYTF

v_gene: TRBV29-1
j_gene: TRBJ2-1
abundance: .
d_gene: TRBD2
len: 17
CDR3nt: TGCAGCGTTAACCTCCCCCTACTAGCGGCGTCCTACAATGAGCAGTTCTTC
CDR3aa: CSVNLPLLAASYNEQFF

v_gene: TRBV5-6
j_gene: TRBJ2-5
abundance: .
d_gene: .
len: 15
CDR3nt: TGTGCCAGCAGCTTGCTAGGCAGGGTCGAGGAGACCCAGTACTTC
CDR3aa: CASSLLGRVEETQYF

v_gene: TRBV2
j_gene: TRBJ2-5
abundance: .
d_gene: .
len: 13
CDR3nt: TGTGCCAGCAGCATTCACAGGGTAGAGACCCAGTACTTC
CDR3aa: CASSIHRVETQYF

v_gene: TRBV24-1
j_gene: TRBJ2-7
abundance: .
d_gene: .
len: 13
CDR3nt: TGTGCCACTAAAAATAGGGGCTCCTACGAGCAGTACTTC
CDR3aa: CATKNRGSYEQYF

v_gene: TRBV6-2/TRBV6-3
j_gene: TRBJ1-2
abundance: .
d_gene: .
len: 13
CDR3nt: TGTGCCAGCAGTTACGCAGCTAACTATGGCTACACCTTC
CDR3aa: CASSYAANYGYTF

v_gene: TRBV24-1
j_gene: TRBJ2-1
abundance: .
d_gene: .
len: 16
CDR3nt: TGTGCCACCAGTGACCCACTTAGGGCCCCAGGGGAAAAGCAGTTCTTC
CDR3aa: CATSDPLRAPGEKQFF

v_gene: TRBV19
j_gene: TRBJ2-3
abundance: .
d_gene: TRBD2
len: 16
CDR3nt: TGTGCCAGCAACGGGAGGGGACTAGCGGGGAAGGATACGCAGTATTTT
CDR3aa: CASNGRGLAGKDTQYF

v_gene: TRBV28
j_gene: TRBJ2-1
abundance: .
d_gene: TRBD2
len: 16
CDR3nt: TGTGCCAGCAGTTGGGGGACTAGCGGGTTAAAGAATGAGCAGTTCTTC
CDR3aa: CASSWGTSGLKNEQFF

v_gene: TRBV15
j_gene: TRBJ1-3
abundance: .
d_gene: TRBD1
len: 15
CDR3nt: TGTGCCACCACCAGGGACAGGGGGCTAGGAAACACCATATATTTT
CDR3aa: CATTRDRGLGNTIYF

v_gene: TRBV27
j_gene: TRBJ1-2
abundance: .
d_gene: .
len: 14
CDR3nt: TGTGCCAGCAGTCCGCACGGGGAAGGCTATGGCTACACCTTC
CDR3aa: CASSPHGEGYGYTF

v_gene: TRBV6-6
j_gene: TRBJ1-5
abundance: .
d_gene: TRBD1
len: 14
CDR3nt: TGTGCCAGCAGCGGACAGGTTGCGGGTCAGCCCCAGCATTTT
CDR3aa: CASSGQVAGQPQHF

v_gene: TRBV7-6
j_gene: TRBJ2-2
abundance: .
d_gene: TRBD2
len: 15
CDR3nt: TGTGCCAGCAGCTCCCTGACTAGCGATCCCGGGGAGCTGTTTTTT
CDR3aa: CASSSLTSDPGELFF

v_gene: TRBV3-1/TRBV3-2
j_gene: TRBJ2-7
abundance: .
d_gene: .
len: 14
CDR3nt: TGTGCCAGCAGCCCAAACAGGGTCCCCTACGAGCAGTACTTC
CDR3aa: CASSPNRVPYEQYF

v_gene: TRBV9
j_gene: TRBJ2-7
abundance: .
d_gene: .
len: 15
CDR3nt: TGTGCCAGCAGCGTAGGGGGCCTTGATGTCGACGAGCAGTACTTC
CDR3aa: CASSVGGLDVDEQYF

v_gene: TRBV19
j_gene: TRBJ2-2
abundance: .
d_gene: TRBD2
len: 16
CDR3nt: TGTGCCAGTAGCGTCCTTGCTAGCGGGAACACCGGGGAGCTGTTTTTT
CDR3aa: CASSVLASGNTGELFF

v_gene: TRBV11-2
j_gene: TRBJ2-1
abundance: .
d_gene: TRBD2
len: 16
CDR3nt: TGTGCCAGCAGCTTAGAACTAGCGGTCTCCTACAATGAGCAGTTCTTC
CDR3aa: CASSLELAVSYNEQFF

v_gene: TRBV7-2
j_gene: TRBJ2-2
abundance: once
d_gene: TRBD2
len: 14
CDR3nt: TGTGCCAGCAGCTCCTTAGCGGGAGGCGGGGAGCTGTTTTTT
CDR3aa: CASSSLAGGGELFF

v_gene: TRBV5-4
j_gene: TRBJ1-6
abundance: .
d_gene: .
len: 15
CDR3nt: TGTGCCAGCAGCTCCCCTTGGGGGCGCGGGTCACCCCTCCACTTT
CDR3aa: CASSSPWGRGSPLHF

v_gene: TRBV3-1/TRBV3-2
j_gene: TRBJ1-3
abundance: .
d_gene: TRBD1
len: 15
CDR3nt: TGTGCCAGCAGCCAAGTCCCAGGGGGCGAGAACACCATATATTTT
CDR3aa: CASSQVPGGENTIYF

v_gene: TRBV27
j_gene: TRBJ2-1
abundance: .
d_gene: TRBD2
len: 10
CDR3nt: TGTGCCAGCGGGAGGGGTGAGCAGTTCTTC
CDR3aa: CASGRGEQFF

v_gene: TRBV3-1/TRBV3-2
j_gene: TRBJ2-3
abundance: .
d_gene: .
len: 14
CDR3nt: TGTGCCAGCAGCCCGCGGGCCCGAGAAGATACGCAGTATTTT
CDR3aa: CASSPRAREDTQYF

v_gene: TRBV27
j_gene: TRBJ1-2
abundance: .
d_gene: TRBD1
len: 13
CDR3nt: TGTGCCAGCAGCATCGACAGGGCCTATGGCTACACCTTC
CDR3aa: CASSIDRAYGYTF

v_gene: TRBV27
j_gene: TRBJ1-1
abundance: .
d_gene: .
len: 14
CDR3nt: TGTGCCAGCAATTTCGACAGACTGAACACTGAAGCTTTCTTT
CDR3aa: CASNFDRLNTEAFF

v_gene: TRBV6-5
j_gene: TRBJ1-3
abundance: few
d_gene: TRBD1
len: 14
CDR3nt: TGTGCCAGCTCAGACAGGGCCGGTGGAAACACCATATATTTT
CDR3aa: CASSDRAGGNTIYF

v_gene: TRBV19
j_gene: TRBJ2-3
abundance: .
d_gene: TRBD2
len: 18
CDR3nt: TGTGCCAGTAGTATAGATGGTCTAGCGGGGGACGAGACAGATACGCAGTATTTT
CDR3aa: CASSIDGLAGDETDTQYF

v_gene: TRBV9
j_gene: TRBJ1-6
abundance: few
d_gene: .
len: 15
CDR3nt: TGTGCCAGCAGCGTAGCGAGTAGGCCAGGGTCACCCCTCCACTTT
CDR3aa: CASSVASRPGSPLHF

v_gene: TRBV9
j_gene: TRBJ1-6
abundance: .
d_gene: .
len: 15
CDR3nt: TGTGCCAGCAGCCCTTTGGGCCAGGTCAATTCACCCCTCCACTTT
CDR3aa: CASSPLGQVNSPLHF

v_gene: TRBV3-1/TRBV3-2
j_gene: TRBJ2-7
abundance: once
d_gene: TRBD1
len: 15
CDR3nt: TGTGCCAGCAGCCGGTCCGGGACAGGGGCCTACGAGCAGTACTTC
CDR3aa: CASSRSGTGAYEQYF

v_gene: TRBV2
j_gene: TRBJ1-2
abundance: .
d_gene: TRBD1
len: 14
CDR3nt: TGTGCCAGCAGTGAGCGGGGACAGGGTCTTGGCTACACCTTC
CDR3aa: CASSERGQGLGYTF

v_gene: TRBV6-2/TRBV6-3
j_gene: TRBJ1-6
abundance: .
d_gene: TRBD1
len: 19
CDR3nt: TGTGCCAGCAGTCCACCGGGACAGGGGACCCGGGCTAATAATTCACCCCTCCACTTT
CDR3aa: CASSPPGQGTRANNSPLHF

v_gene: TRBV6-6
j_gene: TRBJ2-1
abundance: .
d_gene: .
len: 12
CDR3nt: TGTGCCAGCAGGACAGGTTGGAATGAGCAGTTCTTC
CDR3aa: CASRTGWNEQFF

v_gene: TRBV5-1
j_gene: TRBJ1-1
abundance: .
d_gene: .
len: 13
CDR3nt: TGCGCCAGCAGCTTGAATAGAGGACTTGAAGCTTTCTTT
CDR3aa: CASSLNRGLEAFF